This record covers a single TCR beta chain. These data come from a study of blood T cell repertoires in COVID-19. Study-level background: Acute and convalescent COVID-19 samples came from the United States, Italy and Spain. PBMCs, B-cell-depleted T cells, or T cells were the source of the cDNA or gDNA that made up the material.

Trimming shortened V by 3 bases and J by 7 bases, and 13 bases separated the two germline ends. Germline V gene lookup returns CDR1 LGHDT and CDR2 YNNKEL (reference sequence). The CDR3 covers 14 residues. Per the original data handling: Estimates of nucleated cell counts were drawn from the amplification of reference gene primers. Profiling relied on immunoSEQ multiplex PCR, and the TCRdb table lists in-frame clones only, not all of them. V, J and clone size are taken as reported in that table, and D and trimming were inferred from the DNA itself. The profile shows about 120,000 clones, around three quarters of them singletons.

Sequences were obtained from peripheral blood. The rearrangement links TRBV3-1 (or the pseudogene TRBV3-2) to TRBJ2-1, with D perhaps matching TRBD2 (6 bases). The clonotype was recovered from a man aged 40-49 years with active or convalescent COVID-19. CDR3 DNA sequence: TGTGCCAGCAGCCAGCGGGACCGGGGGAATGAGCAGTTCTTC. The encoded protein is CASSQRDRGNEQFF.